Following are 23 T cell receptor beta chains from one sample sequenced in a study of T cells expressing NK-cell markers. Each CDR3 protein gets one entry in TCRdb, which reprocessed the 5' RACE reads and gives no DNA. This listing includes a few hundred thousand distinct CDR3 sequences. Sequenced input: blood T cells: a sorted CD56 or NKG2C T cell subset, CD4+ or CD8+ T cells, or bulk PBMC T cells (not recorded which). The receptors shown here come from a man aged 18-75 years in good health.

The chain carries TRBV7-3 and TRBJ1-1; without DNA, the TCRdb call of TRBD1 cannot be checked. This CDR3 is 15 amino acids long. CDR1 is SGHTA and CDR2 is FQGTGA in the germline V gene. CDR3 sequence reads: CASSRTGGTNTEAFF.

The rearrangement joins TRBV6-2 or TRBV6-3 to TRBJ2-7; absent DNA, TCRdb's TRBD2 call cannot be checked. The length of the CDR3 is 14 residues. Germline-derived CDR1 and CDR2 are MNHEY and SVGEGT. CDR3 sequence reads: CASKTSGAAYEQYF.

The chain has TRBV15 and TRBJ2-4; TCRdb indicates TRBD1, and absent DNA this call remains unverified. Germline V gives CDR1 LNHNV, CDR2 YYDKDF (reference sequence). The CDR3 extends over 17 amino acids. CDR3 sequence: CATSRDGQGVTKNIQYF.

This chain links TRBV2 with TRBJ1-2. This CDR3 has 16 amino acids. The germline V gene encodes CDR1 SNHLY and CDR2 FYNNEI. The CDR3 loop reads CATTHQGGYANYGYTF.

The genes are TRBV20-1 and TRBJ2-7; checking the TCRdb D call of TRBD1 is not possible without DNA. CDR1 and CDR2 (germline): DFQATT, SNEGSKA (reference sequence). The CDR3 has 15 residues. The CDR3 protein is CSARQQGRGVYEQYF.

This chain joins TRBV20-1 and TRBJ2-1; the D call from TCRdb, TRBD2, cannot be confirmed without DNA. Looked up from germline, CDR1 is DFQATT and CDR2 is SNEGSKA (reference sequence). The CDR3 is 16 amino acids. The CDR3 here is CSAYLPGLAAYNEQFF.

This chain connects TRBV9 to TRBJ1-5; TCRdb reports TRBD1, a call that lacks DNA to check it against. Germline V CDR1 and CDR2: SGDLS, YYNGEE. CDR3 length: 15 amino acids. CDR3 protein: CASSVDAGRDQPQHF.

This chain uses TRBV7-9 with TRBJ1-4; the TRBD1 assignment by TCRdb is unverifiable without DNA. This CDR3 has 16 amino acids. Germline V lookup: CDR1 SEHNR, CDR2 FQNEAQ (reference sequence). The CDR3: CASSYTGLGTNEKLFF. Drawing the rest from reference TRBV7-9 and TRBJ1-4, the complete variable domain is DTGVSQNPRHKITKRGQNVTFRCDPISEHNRLYWYRQTLGQGPEFLTYFQNEAQLEKSRLLSDRFSAERPKGSFSTLEIQRTEQGDSAMYLCASSYTGLGTNEKLFFGSGTQLSVL.

CDR3 sequence reads: CSARPGLFLEQYF. This rearrangement joins TRBV20-1 to TRBJ2-7; TCRdb selects TRBD2, and the lack of DNA leaves this call unchecked. Germline-derived CDR1 and CDR2 are DFQATT and SNEGSKA (reference sequence). The CDR3 is 13 residues long.

The chain joins TRBV28 to TRBJ1-2; TCRdb proposes TRBD1, but this gene call is untestable without DNA. This CDR3 has 15 amino acids. CDR1 and CDR2 (germline): MDHEN, SYDVKM. CDR3 sequence: CASSPPPVGTYGYTF.

CDR3 in amino acids: CASSLGTGGQQTQYF. The chain has TRBV7-2 and TRBJ2-5; TCRdb indicates TRBD1, and absent DNA this call remains unverified. This CDR3 is built from 15 residues. Germline CDR1 SGHTA, CDR2 FQGNSA.

The rearrangement uses TRBV7-9 and TRBJ2-7; TCRdb returns TRBD1, unconfirmable since there is no DNA. CDR1 is SEHNR and CDR2 is FQNEAQ in the germline V gene (reference sequence). The CDR3 runs 16 residues. This CDR3 reads CASSPWGEGSAYEQYF.

The CDR3 is CASSEVRGRGTQYF. This sequence joins TRBV6-1 and TRBJ2-5; TCRdb names TRBD1, which stays unverified in the absence of DNA. Germline V gene lookup returns CDR1 MNHNS and CDR2 SASEGT. CDR3 length equals 14 residues.

V and J are TRBV12-3 or TRBV12-4 and TRBJ2-2; without DNA, the TCRdb call of TRBD2 cannot be checked. The CDR3 is 13 amino acids. CDR3 loop: CASRPSGADKLFF.

V gene TRBV7-9 combines with J gene TRBJ2-5; the D call from TCRdb, TRBD2, cannot be confirmed without DNA. The CDR3 runs to 15 residues. From germline, CDR1 is SEHNR and CDR2 FQNEAQ (reference sequence). CDR3 loop: CASSLALASLKTQYF.

The J gene is TRBJ2-2, the V gene TRBV11-2; TCRdb designates TRBD2, a call that cannot be tested without DNA. CDR3 length: 19 amino acids. Germline V lookup: CDR1 SGHAT, CDR2 FQNNGV. CDR3 sequence reads: CASSSFLRLAGASSGELFF.

The rearrangement uses TRBV7-9 and TRBJ2-3; TCRdb returns TRBD1, unconfirmable since there is no DNA. The V gene's germline CDR1 is SEHNR and CDR2 FQNEAQ (reference sequence). The CDR3 is made up of 16 amino acids. CDR3 sequence: CASSPWRGSNTDTQYF.

This chain connects TRBV7-2 to TRBJ2-6. The CDR3 totals 15 residues. Germline CDR1 reads SGHTA; CDR2 reads FQGNSA. The CDR3 is CASSQKGSGANVLTF.

The chain recombines TRBV27 with TRBJ1-4. Per germline, CDR1 MNHEY and CDR2 SMNVEV (reference sequence). The CDR3 covers 17 residues. CDR3 residues: CASSPEVVRGSNEKLFF.

The J gene is TRBJ2-5, the V gene TRBV7-8; TCRdb returns TRBD1, unconfirmable since there is no DNA. The CDR3 covers 13 residues. Germline CDR1 SGHVS, CDR2 FQNEAQ. CDR3 amino acids: CASSPAPTETQYF.

The chain employs TRBV19 and TRBJ2-7; no DNA is available, so the TRBD1 call from TCRdb remains unchecked. This CDR3 has 13 residues. Germline V gives CDR1 LNHDA, CDR2 SQIVND (reference sequence). This CDR3 reads CASSLTWGDEQYF.

V gene TRBV28 combines with J gene TRBJ2-7. The CDR3 has 14 residues. Germline V gene lookup returns CDR1 MDHEN and CDR2 SYDVKM. Here the CDR3 reads CASSSTNRAYEQYF. The full variable domain, its missing parts supplied by reference TRBV28 and TRBJ2-7, is DVKVTQSSRYLVKRTGEKVFLECVQDMDHENMFWYRQDPGLGLRLIYFSYDVKMKEKGDIPEGYSVSREKKERFSLILESASTNQTSMYLCASSSTNRAYEQYFGPGTRLTVT.

This chain joins TRBV11-2 and TRBJ2-3; TCRdb indicates TRBD1, and absent DNA this call remains unverified. CDR1 and CDR2 (germline): SGHAT, FQNNGV. The CDR3 contains 15 residues. This CDR3 is CASIETGGGRDTQYF.